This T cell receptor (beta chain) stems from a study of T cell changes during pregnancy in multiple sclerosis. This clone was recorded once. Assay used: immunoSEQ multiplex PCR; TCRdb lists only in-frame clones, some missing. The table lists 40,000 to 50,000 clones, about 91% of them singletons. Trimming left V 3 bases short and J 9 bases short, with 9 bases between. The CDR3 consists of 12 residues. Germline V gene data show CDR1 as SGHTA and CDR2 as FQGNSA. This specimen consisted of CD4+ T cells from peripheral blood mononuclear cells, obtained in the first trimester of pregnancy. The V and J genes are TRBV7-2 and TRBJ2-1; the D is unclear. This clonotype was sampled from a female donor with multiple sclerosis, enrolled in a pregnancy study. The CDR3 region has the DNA TGTGCCAGCAGCTTGCCCACAAGTGAGCAGTTCTTC. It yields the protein CASSLPTSEQFF.